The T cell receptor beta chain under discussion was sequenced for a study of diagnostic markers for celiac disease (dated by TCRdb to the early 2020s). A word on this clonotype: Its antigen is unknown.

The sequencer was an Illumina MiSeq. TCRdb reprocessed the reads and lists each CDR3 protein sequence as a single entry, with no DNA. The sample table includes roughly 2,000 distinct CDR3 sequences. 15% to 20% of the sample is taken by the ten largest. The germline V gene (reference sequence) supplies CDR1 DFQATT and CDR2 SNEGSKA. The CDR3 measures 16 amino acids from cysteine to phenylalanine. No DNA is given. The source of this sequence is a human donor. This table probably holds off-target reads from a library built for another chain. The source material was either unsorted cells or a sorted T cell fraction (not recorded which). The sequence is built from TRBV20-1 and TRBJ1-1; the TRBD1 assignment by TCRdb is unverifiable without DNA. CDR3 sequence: CSAERWLGQRNTEAFF.